Listed here are 10 T cell receptor beta chains from one sample, sequenced in a study of CD8+CD57+ T cells in acquired aplastic anemia. CD8+CD57+ cell expansion had been shown by flow cytometry in patients chosen for sequencing. The template for TCR beta VDJ and CDR3 sequence profiling was genomic DNA. One entry per CDR3 protein results from TCRdb running MiXCR on the reads. In the table there are 150,000 or so distinct CDR3 sequences, roughly 43% of which are singletons. The sample was sorted CD4+, CD8+, or CD8+CD57+ T cells (not recorded which) from PBMCs. All receptors derive from a human donor with aplastic anemia.

V gene TRBV25-1 combines with J gene TRBJ1-6; tentatively, D is TRBD1 (5 bases). V lost 5 bases and J 7 bases, leaving 9 bases between the germline ends. The CDR3 loop spans 13 amino acids. The V gene's germline CDR1 is MGHDK and CDR2 SYGVNS. CDR3 residues: CASSTAGNSPLHF. Here the CDR3 DNA reads TGTGCCAGCAGTACAGCAGGGAATTCACCCCTCCACTTT.

This clonotype occurred a few times. The chain links TRBV2 to TRBJ1-2; 8 nucleotides line up with TRBD1. V dropped 10 bases and J dropped 8; count of bases not matched to a gene: 15. In germline, CDR1 is SNHLY, CDR2 FYNNEI. This CDR3 has 14 residues. As DNA, the CDR3 is TGTGCCACCTACTTAGGGCAGGGGGCGGGAGGCTACACCTTC. Protein product: CATYLGQGAGGYTF.

There are many counts of this clonotype. V gene TRBV6-6 combines with J gene TRBJ2-5; tentatively, D is TRBD1 or TRBD2 (5 bases each). Trimming took off 4 bases at V and 5 bases at J, with 14 bases between the two ends. In germline, CDR1 is MNHNY, CDR2 SVGAGI (reference sequence). This CDR3 region has 14 residues. The CDR3 nucleotides are TGTGCCAGCAGTTCCCCGGGGCGCGCGGAGACCCAGTACTTC. It yields the protein CASSSPGRAETQYF.

This clonotype was counted ten times or more. DNA of the CDR3: TGCAGTGCTAGAGATAGGAGGTTCGCAGATACGCAGTATTTT. Its protein product is CSARDRRFADTQYF. The rearrangement joins TRBV20-1 to TRBJ2-3; possible D gene TRBD2, 5 bases. V was trimmed by 0 bases and J by 4 bases, leaving 11 bases between them. The length of the CDR3 is 14 residues. Germline loops: CDR1 DFQATT, CDR2 SNEGSKA (reference sequence).

This clonotype has only one observation. The V and J genes are TRBV7-3 and TRBJ2-1, with D unclear. Germline assignment: CDR1 SGHTA and CDR2 FQGTGA. This CDR3 has 14 residues. V shed 8 bases and J shed 0 bases, with 11 bases lying between them. The CDR3 sequence: CASRAESSYNEQFF. The CDR3 region has the DNA TGTGCCAGCCGTGCCGAAAGCTCCTACAATGAGCAGTTCTTC.

The chain has TRBV20-1 and TRBJ2-6; D unclear. Germline lookup yields CDR1 DFQATT and CDR2 SNEGSKA (reference sequence). The germline V and J ends were trimmed by 7 bases and 0 bases, with 10 bases remaining between them. The CDR3 is made up of 14 amino acids. The CDR3 spells CSVPGNSGANVLTF. The CDR3 nucleotides read TGCAGTGTTCCAGGCAACTCTGGGGCCAACGTCCTGACTTTC.

This clonotype was seen at least ten times. This chain joins TRBV7-8 and TRBJ1-1; tentatively, D is TRBD1 (5 bases). Germline V gene lookup returns CDR1 SGHVS and CDR2 FQNEAQ. V was shortened by 0 bases and J by 0 bases, with 14 bases between the two germline ends. This CDR3 has 17 amino acids. CDR3 amino acids: CASSLAHTDTMNTEAFF. The CDR3 region has the DNA TGTGCCAGCAGCTTAGCGCACACGGACACAATGAACACTGAAGCTTTCTTT.

The genes are TRBV20-1 and TRBJ1-6; perhaps TRBD1 as D (6 bases). The CDR3 is made up of 15 amino acids. Per the germline V gene, CDR1 is DFQATT and CDR2 is SNEGSKA (reference sequence). The V end lost 1 base, the J end lost 2 bases, and 9 bases lay between the germline ends. The CDR3 DNA sequence: TGCAGTGCTAGAGGCGACAGGACCTATAATTCACCCCTCCACTTT. Its translation is CSARGDRTYNSPLHF.

The sample holds many counts of this clonotype. The chain is built from TRBV29-1 and TRBJ1-1; a weak D match, TRBD1 (6 bases). The CDR3 sequence is 15 residues long. The V end lost 4 bases, the J end lost 5 bases, and 20 bases lay between the germline ends. Per the germline V gene, CDR1 is SQVTM and CDR2 is ANQGSEA. The DNA of the CDR3 is TGCAGCGTTGGGGGGGACAAGGTTTTCCAGACTGAAGCTTTCTTT. Amino acid sequence: CSVGGDKVFQTEAFF.

This clonotype was seen at least ten times. The J gene is TRBJ1-5, the V gene TRBV6-2 or TRBV6-3, with D perhaps matching TRBD1 (5 bases). In germline, CDR1 is MNHEY, CDR2 SVGEGT. CDR3 length equals 15 residues. With 7 bases removed from V and 6 bases from J, the gap between germline ends came to 19 bases. The DNA for the CDR3 is TGTGCCAGCAACCTCCAGGGAGGGAGTCGTCAGCCCCAGCATTTT. Its translation is CASNLQGGSRQPQHF.